This T cell receptor (beta chain) appears in the sequencing data of a study (dated by TCRdb to about 2016). In terms of the full investigation: In people whose bodies naturally kept HIV infection under control, the researchers looked into where HIV persistence comes from.

Receptor amplification or capture employed 5' RACE. The listed sequencing device is Illumina HiSeq 2000. TCRdb trimmed public reads at Q25 via fastp, called clones via MiXCR and kept in-frame beta chains. Rows matching on CDR3 protein sequence are summarized as one entry with the most common DNA and genes. This sample is represented by 1,500 to 2,000 distinct CDR3 sequences; around 8% of them were singletons. The biggest ten clones account for roughly a tenth of the sample. On this clonotype: No cognate antigen has been identified for it. Base-call qualities are not available, and no considerably larger clone is one nucleotide away.

Spanning cysteine to phenylalanine, the CDR3 consists of 13 amino acids. The kept DNA is CDR3 alone, 39 bases in frame from the first base. At the junction V is shortened by 3 bases and J by 3 bases, with 8 bases in between. CDR1 is given as SGHVS and CDR2 as FNYEAQ, both from the germline V gene. The sample was central memory T cells from blood PBMCs. The cell subset or site label on this specimen signifies: central memory CD4+ T cells. The rearrangement joined TRBV7-6 to TRBJ1-1; no D segment can be confidently identified. The sequence came from a female donor with HIV. The CDR3 in this case is CASSFQSYTEAFF. The nucleotide sequence reads TGTGCCAGCAGCTTCCAGAGCTACACTGAAGCTTTCTTT.